These T cell receptor beta chains were read from a single sample in a study of identical twins. Via MiXCR, TCRdb re-called the 5' RACE reads, giving one row per CDR3 protein. The sample shows hundreds of thousands of distinct CDR3 sequences, approximately 13% of them seen only once. These sequences were also reported in another study, on yellow fever vaccine responses in identical twins.

Sequencing was done on a sample of PBMCs. The receptors were sampled from a woman between 18 and 29 years old in good health. The CDR3 runs from the conserved cysteine through the conserved F or W. The D gene is left open where the match is weak. Clone size, where shown, is once, few, many, or a class for clones that have expanded.

clone_size j_call d_call v_call cdr3_aa cdr3_nt
many TRBJ2-1 NA TRBV12-3/TRBV12-4 CASSFGYNEQFF TGCGCCAGCAGCTTCGGTTACAATGAGCAGTTCTTC
NA TRBJ2-1 TRBD2 TRBV6-1 CASRKTGTSGRASYNEQFF TGTGCCAGCAGAAAAACGGGGACTAGCGGGAGGGCCTCCTACAATGAGCAGTTCTTC
few TRBJ1-1 NA TRBV4-1 CASSQGSGTLDTEAFF TGCGCCAGCAGCCAAGGGTCGGGGACACTGGACACTGAAGCTTTCTTT
NA TRBJ2-3 NA TRBV5-1 CASSLGDVISTDTQYF TGCGCCAGCAGCTTGGGGGACGTCATTAGCACAGATACGCAGTATTTT
NA TRBJ2-3 TRBD1 TRBV7-9 CASSLPWTGETDTQYF TGTGCCAGCAGCTTACCTTGGACAGGGGAGACAGATACGCAGTATTTT
few TRBJ2-6 TRBD1 TRBV24-1 CATSTQGRGGANVLTF TGTGCCACCAGTACACAGGGGAGAGGTGGGGCCAACGTCCTGACTTTC
NA TRBJ2-2 NA TRBV11-2 CASSLIHYRVNTGELFF TGTGCCAGCAGCTTGATCCACTACCGCGTCAACACCGGGGAGCTGTTTTTT
NA TRBJ2-7 TRBD1 TRBV28 CASIKGQSYEQYF TGTGCCAGCATTAAGGGACAGTCCTACGAGCAGTACTTC
NA TRBJ1-2 NA TRBV20-1 CSATTEVNYGYTF TGCAGTGCCACCACGGAGGTTAACTATGGCTACACCTTC
few TRBJ1-5 TRBD1 TRBV20-1 CSARGGGRQGDRGNQPQHF TGCAGTGCTAGAGGTGGTGGCCGACAGGGGGATCGAGGCAATCAGCCCCAGCATTTT
few TRBJ1-2 TRBD1 TRBV6-2/TRBV6-3 CASSSRTGHSGYTF TGTGCCAGCAGTTCCAGGACAGGGCATAGTGGCTACACCTTC
few TRBJ1-1 NA TRBV2 CASSVSGGYMNTEAFF TGTGCCAGCAGTGTCAGTGGAGGTTATATGAACACTGAAGCTTTCTTT
NA TRBJ2-5 TRBD1 TRBV29-1 CSVVGTGELRQETQYF TGCAGCGTTGTTGGGACAGGGGAATTACGGCAAGAGACCCAGTACTTC
NA TRBJ2-1 NA TRBV13 CASSPGAGLDVREQFF TGTGCCAGCAGCCCAGGGGCGGGGTTGGATGTACGTGAGCAGTTCTTC
NA TRBJ2-2 NA TRBV6-5 CASSYMPFTGELFF TGTGCCAGCAGTTACATGCCTTTCACCGGGGAGCTGTTTTTT
few TRBJ2-4 TRBD2 TRBV27 CASSQRLGLATNIQYF TGTGCCAGCAGTCAGCGCCTGGGACTAGCGACGAACATTCAGTACTTC
many TRBJ1-5 NA TRBV28 CASSSRQPQHF TGTGCCAGCAGCTCAAGACAGCCCCAGCATTTT
NA TRBJ2-1 NA TRBV7-3 CASSPWAGNEQFF TGTGCCAGCAGCCCGTGGGCGGGAAATGAGCAGTTCTTC
few TRBJ2-1 NA TRBV2 CASSEDPSNYNEQFF TGTGCCAGCAGCGAGGACCCGAGTAACTACAATGAGCAGTTCTTC
NA TRBJ2-1 NA TRBV7-9 CASSQGDKRFF TGTGCCAGCAGCCAAGGGGATAAGCGCTTCTTC
many TRBJ1-2 TRBD1 TRBV12-3/TRBV12-4 CASSSYSRDRGLGYTF TGTGCCAGCAGTTCATACTCCCGGGACAGGGGTTTGGGCTACACCTTC
many TRBJ2-2 NA TRBV4-2 CASSPIQGDTGELFF TGTGCCAGCAGCCCAATCCAGGGAGACACCGGGGAGCTGTTTTTT
NA TRBJ1-1 TRBD1 TRBV2 CASSRQGYNTEAFF TGTGCCAGCAGTCGACAGGGGTATAACACTGAAGCTTTCTTT
NA TRBJ2-5 NA TRBV20-1 CSAGKGTLETQYF TGCAGTGCTGGCAAGGGGACCTTGGAGACCCAGTACTTC
few TRBJ2-4 TRBD1 TRBV12-3/TRBV12-4 CASSTTQGGIAKNIQYF TGTGCCAGCAGTACTACCCAAGGGGGCATAGCCAAAAACATTCAGTACTTC
many TRBJ1-1 NA TRBV5-1 CASSLQTGNTEAFF TGCGCCAGCAGCTTGCAGACGGGGAACACTGAAGCTTTCTTT
NA TRBJ2-6 NA TRBV5-6 CASSSPTLRAGANVLTF TGTGCCAGCAGCTCACCAACCCTACGGGCTGGGGCCAACGTCCTGACTTTC
NA TRBJ1-2 NA TRBV4-1 CASSQVRMQGYTF TGCGCCAGCAGCCAAGTGCGCATGCAAGGCTACACCTTC
NA TRBJ1-5 NA TRBV20-1 CSAKQGSQPQHF TGCAGTGCTAAACAGGGTTCTCAGCCCCAGCATTTT
few TRBJ2-7 TRBD2 TRBV7-9 CASSHGTSGSLEQYF TGTGCCAGCAGCCACGGGACTAGCGGGAGTCTTGAGCAGTACTTC
few TRBJ1-3 NA TRBV19 CASSPGLLSGNTIYF TGTGCCAGTTCTCCGGGACTCCTCTCTGGAAACACCATATATTTT
few TRBJ2-7 TRBD2 TRBV28 CASSGRTSGRYSFPHEQYF TGTGCCAGCAGTGGCCGGACTAGCGGGAGGTATTCGTTCCCCCACGAGCAGTACTTC
many TRBJ2-1 TRBD1 TRBV6-5 CASSYQGDEQFF TGTGCCAGCAGTTACCAGGGGGATGAGCAGTTCTTC
few TRBJ1-4 NA TRBV20-1 CSARGSGNEKLFF TGCAGTGCTAGAGGCAGCGGAAATGAAAAACTGTTTTTT
many TRBJ2-1 NA TRBV7-9 CASSFRSETSYNEQFF TGTGCCAGCAGCTTCCGGTCGGAGACGAGCTACAATGAGCAGTTCTTC